Detailed here is one T cell receptor beta chain. The sample holds a few counts of this clonotype. Which antigen it targets is not known. Base qualities are not recorded, but no much larger clone differs from it by a single base. This sample is drawn from a study of response to subunit inactivated influenza vaccine listed by TCRdb under 2018. Background on the whole study: To follow how T cells responded to a trivalent subunit inactivated influenza vaccine, the researchers relied on deep quantitative profiling of the T cell receptor repertoire. The study at large found these results: It was suggested by the authors that each seasonal influenza vaccination may recruit only a limited number of new T cells.

The library was generated by RT-PCR. The instrument was an Illumina HiSeq 2500. The public reads were quality trimmed at Q25 with fastp and then assembled into clones with MiXCR by TCRdb, keeping productive beta chains. Every CDR3 protein is listed once, alongside the most common genes and DNA of its rows. The sample yields 170,000 or so distinct CDR3 sequences; about 11% were counted once. The ten largest account for around 35% of the sample. The CDR3 starts with the cysteine, ends with the phenylalanine, and has 15 residues. Just CDR3 DNA is preserved here, 45 bases in frame from base 1. CDR1 and CDR2 were assigned from the germline V gene as ENHRY and SYGVKD. The germline V and J ends show losses of 4 bases and 1 base respectively, and no gene match explains 3 bases of the junction.

Material: CD8+ T cells sorted from PBMCs, obtained roughly 24 months after vaccination. This TCR derives from a man aged 50 to 69 who received an inactivated influenza vaccine. Donor details come from another sample of the same person, matched by shared clones. The chain links TRBV10-3 with TRBJ2-3; 9 central nucleotides agree with TRBD2. The CDR3 loop reads CAISVERGGTDTQYF. In nucleotides, the sequence is TGTGCCATCAGTGTCGAGCGGGGGGGCACAGATACGCAGTATTTT.